The 17 T cell receptor beta chains below were found in one sample sequenced in a study of cytomegalovirus exposure and HLA in healthy donors. The PCR contained 60 Vbeta and 13 Jbeta primers. Repertoires were generated with immunoSEQ multiplex PCR, while TCRdb's copy carries only in-frame clones and drops some. The sample has over 70,000 clones, around 70% seen once; the top ten hold over 10%. Sequences were obtained from PBMCs. The receptors derive from a human donor in good health.

This chain uses TRBV7-9 with TRBJ2-1; D is possibly TRBD2 (6 bases). The CDR3 is 15 residues long. Germline CDR1 is SEHNR and CDR2 is FQNEAQ (reference sequence). The V gene lost 5 bases and the J gene lost 4 bases, with 15 bases spanning the gap. The CDR3 sequence is CASSPSLGGYNEQFF. CDR3 DNA: TGTGCCAGCAGCCCTTCACTGGGGGGTTACAATGAGCAGTTCTTC.

The CDR3 loop is CASQTGARQYF. CDR3 nucleotide sequence: TGTGCCAGCCAGACAGGGGCACGGCAGTACTTC. The chain is built from TRBV6-1 and TRBJ2-7; 8 bases line up with TRBD1. The CDR3 spans 11 residues. The junction had 6 bases not matched to a gene; V was cut back by 8 bases and J by 9 bases. The germline V gene encodes CDR1 MNHNS and CDR2 SASEGT.

V and J are TRBV6-5 and TRBJ1-5; TRBD1 aligns across 10 bases. The CDR3 has 16 residues. V gave up 4 bases and J gave up 1 base; unmatched junction bases: 4. The germline gives CDR1 MNHEY, CDR2 SVGAGI. This CDR3 reads CASSSRQGASNQPQHF. The CDR3 region has the DNA TGTGCCAGCAGTTCTAGACAGGGGGCAAGCAATCAGCCCCAGCATTTT.

The chain employs TRBV20-1 and TRBJ2-1; D gene unclear. The CDR3 is 11 amino acids. The germline V gene encodes CDR1 DFQATT and CDR2 SNEGSKA (reference sequence). CDR3 in DNA: TGCAGCGGCCGACTCTACAATGAGCAGTTCTTC. The encoded protein is CSGRLYNEQFF.

V usage is TRBV6-6 and J usage is TRBJ2-1, with TRBD1 matching 11 bases. With 4 bases clipped from V and 7 bases from J, the junction kept 9 bases outside the gene matches. CDR1 MNHNY and CDR2 SVGAGI come from the germline V gene (reference sequence). The CDR3 is 16 residues long. Here the CDR3 reads CASSFQSGTGGNEQFF. In DNA form, the CDR3 reads TGTGCCAGCAGTTTCCAATCCGGGACAGGGGGGAATGAGCAGTTCTTC.

This chain links TRBV15 with TRBJ1-2; perhaps TRBD1 as D (5 bases). The germline gives CDR1 LNHNV, CDR2 YYDKDF (reference sequence). Trimming took 1 base from V and 5 from J, leaving 14 bases between them. The CDR3 loop spans 15 amino acids. In DNA, the CDR3 is TGTGCCACCAGCAGAGGGGCAGGGTCGTGGTATGGCTACACCTTC. It specifies CATSRGAGSWYGYTF.

The V call is TRBV14, the J call TRBJ2-1; possible D gene TRBD2, 6 bases. V lost 4 bases, J lost 6 bases, and 16 bases lay in between. The CDR3 covers 15 residues. Germline-derived CDR1 and CDR2 are SGHDN and FVKESK. The CDR3 loop is CASSPLRGTGNEQFF. The DNA for the CDR3 is TGTGCCAGCAGCCCGTTGCGCGGGACGGGCAATGAGCAGTTCTTC.

The chain links TRBV15 to TRBJ1-3; 7 bases are shared with TRBD1. The CDR3 consists of 12 residues. V trimming: 9 bases; J trimming: 8 bases; junction bases outside the gene matches: 7. Per the germline V gene, CDR1 is LNHNV and CDR2 is YYDKDF (reference sequence). CDR3 coding DNA: TGTGCCACACGAGACAGGGTTGACACCATATATTTT. It translates to CATRDRVDTIYF. Together with reference TRBV15 and TRBJ1-3, the CDR3 gives the full variable domain: DAMVIQNPRYQVTQFGKPVTLSCSQTLNHNVMYWYQQKSSQAPKLLFHYYDKDFNNEADTPDNFQSRRPNTSFCFLDIRSPGLGDTAMYLCATRDRVDTIYFGEGSWLTVV.

The V and J genes are TRBV27 and TRBJ2-5, with D possibly TRBD1 on 5 matching bases. V was clipped by 7 bases and J by 2 bases, with 17 bases between them. The germline V gene has CDR1 MNHEY and CDR2 SMNVEV (reference sequence). This CDR3 contains 15 residues. The CDR3: CASTSQGRGQETQYF. CDR3 nucleotides: TGTGCCAGCACCTCCCAGGGAAGGGGACAAGAGACCCAGTACTTC.

The rearrangement uses TRBV11-2 and TRBJ1-2; D unresolved. There are 14 residues in the CDR3. Trimming took off 6 bases at V and 4 bases at J, with 15 bases between the two ends. Germline lookup yields CDR1 SGHAT and CDR2 FQNNGV. This CDR3 reads CASSPWAGSYGYTF. The CDR3 nucleotides read TGTGCCAGCAGTCCCTGGGCTGGGAGCTATGGCTACACCTTC.

The J gene is TRBJ2-7, the V gene TRBV12-5; 7 nucleotides align to TRBD2. Germline assignment: CDR1 LGHNT and CDR2 FRNRAP. Unmatched junction bases numbered 9, after V lost 7 bases and J lost 0 bases. This CDR3 is built from 15 residues. CDR3 amino acids: CASAYGAGVSYEQYF. The CDR3 bases are TGTGCTAGTGCTTATGGGGCGGGAGTCTCCTACGAGCAGTACTTC. Using reference TRBV12-5 and TRBJ2-7 for the parts outside the CDR3, the full variable domain is DARVTQTPRHKVTEMGQEVTMRCQPILGHNTVFWYRQTMMQGLELLAYFRNRAPLDDSGMPKDRFSAEMPDATLATLKIQPSEPRDSAVYFCASAYGAGVSYEQYFGPGTRLTVT.

This chain connects TRBV15 to TRBJ1-5; TRBD1 is a possible D gene (5 bases). The CDR3 contains 17 residues. Germline V gene data show CDR1 as LNHNV and CDR2 as YYDKDF (reference sequence). V was shortened by 0 bases and J by 6 bases, with 18 bases between the two germline ends. This CDR3 is CATSRDGVRAVGQPQHF. In DNA, the CDR3 is TGTGCCACCAGCAGAGATGGGGTCAGGGCAGTCGGTCAGCCCCAGCATTTT. The variable domain in full, completed from reference TRBV15 and TRBJ1-5, reads DAMVIQNPRYQVTQFGKPVTLSCSQTLNHNVMYWYQQKSSQAPKLLFHYYDKDFNNEADTPDNFQSRRPNTSFCFLDIRSPGLGDTAMYLCATSRDGVRAVGQPQHFGDGTRLSIL.

This rearrangement joins TRBV13 to TRBJ2-1, with 7 bases matching TRBD1. From germline, CDR1 is PRHDT and CDR2 FYEKMQ (reference sequence). The V and J ends lost 5 bases and 5 bases, in that order; junction bases with no gene match: 3. This CDR3 spans 13 amino acids. CDR3 in amino acids: CASSLDRDNEQFF. The CDR3 region has the DNA TGTGCCAGCAGCCTTGACAGGGACAATGAGCAGTTCTTC. Full variable domain (missing parts from reference TRBV13 and TRBJ2-1): AAGVIQSPRHLIKEKRETATLKCYPIPRHDTVYWYQQGPGQDPQFLISFYEKMQSDKGSIPDRFSAQQFSDYHSELNMSSLELGDSALYFCASSLDRDNEQFFGPGTRLTVL.

The chain couples TRBV5-1 to TRBJ1-2; 7 positions agree with TRBD1. This CDR3 region has 13 residues. V dropped 3 bases and J dropped 3; count of bases not matched to a gene: 2. Germline lookup yields CDR1 SGHRS and CDR2 YFSETQ. In DNA form, the CDR3 reads TGCGCCAGCAGCTCCAGGGGGGACTATGGCTACACCTTC. This sequence encodes CASSSRGDYGYTF.

V and J are TRBV11-2 and TRBJ2-7; 8 positions match TRBD2. The CDR3 is 12 amino acids. From germline, CDR1 is SGHAT and CDR2 FQNNGV. Trimming at V came to 5 bases and at J to 3 bases, leaving 0 bases not matched to a gene. The CDR3 DNA follows: TGTGCCAGCAGCCGGGGGGGCTACGAGCAGTACTTC. As protein: CASSRGGYEQYF.

The sample holds one count of this clone. This CDR3 is CASSSSGRETQYF. CDR3 nucleotide sequence: TGTGCCAGCAGCTCTAGCGGGAGAGAGACCCAGTACTTC. The rearrangement uses TRBV6-5 and TRBJ2-5, with 10 bases fitting TRBD2. This CDR3 has 13 residues. Germline CDR1 is MNHEY and CDR2 is SVGAGI. J was trimmed by 4 bases and V by 6 bases; bases with no gene match: 2.

The chain has TRBV15 and TRBJ2-7; 8 nucleotides match TRBD1. Germline trimming cut 0 bases from V and 2 bases from J; bases unmatched to any gene: 6. The CDR3 length is 16 residues. Germline CDR1 and CDR2: LNHNV and YYDKDF (reference sequence). In DNA form, the CDR3 reads TGTGCCACCAGCAGAGATAGAGGGACAGGTACCTACGAGCAGTACTTC. This translates into CATSRDRGTGTYEQYF.